These 27 T cell receptor beta chains came from one sample sequenced in a study of cytomegalovirus exposure and HLA in healthy donors. A multiplex PCR was run with 60 Vbeta primers and 13 Jbeta primers. Assay: immunoSEQ multiplex PCR; the TCRdb copy retains only in-frame clones and omits some. The sample lists 100,000 to 150,000 clones; under 80% were seen once. The material sequenced was PBMCs. These receptors were taken from a woman aged 55-69 years in good health and CMV-seropositive.

The V gene is TRBV5-1, the J gene TRBJ1-2, with D perhaps TRBD1 (5 bases). The ends were cut back, 9 bases at V and 6 bases at J, with 21 bases in the middle. Germline CDR1 is SGHRS and CDR2 is YFSETQ. The CDR3 length is 14 residues. Written as DNA, the CDR3 is TGCGCCACCAGGGAACACAGTTCCCTGGATGGCTACACCTTC. This sequence encodes CATREHSSLDGYTF.

J is TRBJ1-2 and V is TRBV4-2, with TRBD1 matching over 8 bases. The junction had 6 bases not matched to a gene; V was cut back by 0 bases and J by 6 bases. The CDR3 has 15 amino acids. Germline assignment: CDR1 LGHNA and CDR2 YNFKEQ. The CDR3: CASSQDLGQGDGYTF. CDR3 sequence (DNA): TGTGCCAGCAGCCAAGATCTAGGACAGGGCGATGGCTACACCTTC.

The genes are TRBV4-3 and TRBJ2-5, with D possibly TRBD1 on 5 matching bases. Per the germline V gene, CDR1 is LGHNA and CDR2 is YSLEER. The CDR3 totals 15 residues. Trimming stripped 0 bases from V and 3 bases from J, with 11 bases between. The CDR3 DNA sequence: TGCGCCAGCAGCCAAGAGATCAGGGCAGAAGAGACCCAGTACTTC. Encoded protein: CASSQEIRAEETQYF.

The chain links TRBV18 to TRBJ2-7, with a tentative D call TRBD2 (6 bases). Deletions cut 3 bases from V and 7 bases from J, with 13 bases between. The CDR3 contains 13 residues. Per the germline V gene, CDR1 is KGHSH and CDR2 is LQKENI. The chain's CDR3 is CASSPDGRGEQYF. The CDR3 nucleotides read TGTGCCAGCTCACCCGACGGACGGGGGGAGCAGTACTTC.

CDR3 DNA sequence: TGTGCCAGCAGCCCCAACCCCATTAGAGGGCGCACAGATACGCAGTATTTT. It yields the protein CASSPNPIRGRTDTQYF. The chain carries TRBV7-2 and TRBJ2-3; the D gene is possibly TRBD2 (5 bases). CDR3 length: 17 amino acids. Germline loops: CDR1 SGHTA, CDR2 FQGNSA. The germline V and J ends were trimmed by 5 bases and 1 base, with 19 bases remaining between them.

The chain carries TRBV6-6 and TRBJ2-2; TRBD2 agrees at 9 bases. V dropped 8 bases and J dropped 2; count of bases not matched to a gene: 9. Germline V gene data show CDR1 as MNHNY and CDR2 as SVGAGI (reference sequence). CDR3 size: 16 residues. The CDR3 bases are TGTGCCAGCTCCGACTTTAGCGGGAGAAACACCGGGGAGCTGTTTTTT. The encoded protein is CASSDFSGRNTGELFF.

Turning to this clone: The same CDR3 arises from other DNA sequences in this sample as well. The chain links TRBV9 to TRBJ2-2, with D maybe TRBD2 (5 bases). This CDR3 comprises 16 residues. The V gene's germline CDR1 is SGDLS and CDR2 YYNGEE. V was shortened by 8 bases and J by 7 bases, with 24 bases between the two germline ends. The DNA for the CDR3 is TGTGCCAGTAGCTTCCGGGTCGATTCCCGGGGCGGGGAGCTGTTTTTT. Its protein product is CASSFRVDSRGGELFF.

The chain is built from TRBV7-2 and TRBJ2-7; TRBD2 agrees at 7 bases. The CDR3 is made up of 16 amino acids. V gave up 2 bases and J gave up 2 bases; unmatched junction bases: 9. The germline V gene has CDR1 SGHTA and CDR2 FQGNSA. This chain's CDR3 is CASSLKITSGAYEQYF. CDR3 nucleotides: TGTGCCAGCAGCTTAAAAATAACCAGCGGGGCCTACGAGCAGTACTTC. The variable domain in full, completed from reference TRBV7-2 and TRBJ2-7, reads GAGVSQSPSNKVTEKGKDVELRCDPISGHTALYWYRQSLGQGLEFLIYFQGNSAPDKSGLPSDRFSAERTGGSVSTLTIQRTQQEDSAVYLCASSLKITSGAYEQYFGPGTRLTVT.

The chain is built from TRBV7-2 and TRBJ1-1; a possible D gene is TRBD1 (5 bases). The CDR3 extends over 17 amino acids. V lost 0 bases, J lost 4 bases, and 18 bases lay in between. CDR1 is SGHTA and CDR2 is FQGNSA in the germline V gene. CDR3 sequence: CASSLAPSRGFGTEAFF. The CDR3 bases are TGTGCCAGCAGCTTAGCGCCCAGTAGGGGATTCGGCACTGAAGCTTTCTTT.

This clone was found once. The rearrangement links TRBV4-2 to TRBJ2-1, with D perhaps TRBD1 (7 bases). CDR3 size: 15 residues. Germline assignment: CDR1 LGHNA and CDR2 YNFKEQ. V lost 4 bases and J 7 bases, leaving 17 bases between the germline ends. The CDR3 DNA reads TGTGCCAGCAGCCCTCTAGACAGGGCGGGAAATGAGCAGTTCTTC. Translated: CASSPLDRAGNEQFF.

This chain joins TRBV12-2 and TRBJ2-7; TRBD1 is the table's D call, not checked against the DNA. TRBV12-2 represents a pseudogene. The CDR3 extends over 12 amino acids. CDR3 DNA sequence: TGTGCAAGTCGCTCCCAAATCCACGAGCAGTACTTC. Amino acid sequence: CASRSQIHEQYF.

The gene calls are TRBV19 and TRBJ1-4; D remains ambiguous. Germline V gene data show CDR1 as LNHDA and CDR2 as SQIVND (reference sequence). This CDR3 region has 13 residues. The germline V and J ends were trimmed by 7 bases and 0 bases, with 6 bases remaining between them. As DNA, the CDR3 is TGTGCCAGTAAGGAGTCAACTAATGAAAAACTGTTTTTT. Encoded protein: CASKESTNEKLFF.

This chain links TRBV6-1 with TRBJ2-2, with 8 nucleotides matching TRBD1. Losses at the gene ends were 6 bases for V and 1 base for J; bases not matched to a gene: 4. CDR1 is MNHNS and CDR2 is SASEGT in the germline V gene. The CDR3 has 15 amino acids. The CDR3 protein is CASRWGQVNTGELFF. The CDR3 coding sequence is TGTGCCAGCAGATGGGGACAGGTGAACACCGGGGAGCTGTTTTTT.

This rearrangement joins TRBV19 to TRBJ2-7, with D possibly TRBD2 on 6 matching bases. The CDR3 covers 14 residues. Between the trimmed V and J ends, which lost 6 bases and 0 bases, there was a span of 12 bases. Germline values: CDR1 LNHDA, CDR2 SQIVND (reference sequence). CDR3 residues: CASRASENSYEQYF. Written as DNA, the CDR3 is TGTGCCAGTAGAGCTAGCGAGAACTCCTACGAGCAGTACTTC.

This clone has just one count. This chain links TRBV27 with TRBJ1-5; TRBD1 matches 7 bases. CDR1 is MNHEY and CDR2 is SMNVEV in the germline V gene (reference sequence). The CDR3 runs to 15 residues. V shed 6 bases and J 2 bases; nucleotides not matched to a gene: 7. CDR3 region: CASRPFDRGNQPQHF. The CDR3 DNA sequence: TGTGCCAGCAGACCATTTGACAGGGGCAATCAGCCCCAGCATTTT.

The J gene is TRBJ2-1, the V gene TRBV7-9; D is perhaps TRBD2 (6 bases). Germline V gene sequence: CDR1 SEHNR, CDR2 FQNEAQ (reference sequence). Between the trimmed V and J ends, which lost 0 bases and 8 bases, there was a span of 14 bases. The CDR3 spans 15 residues. The CDR3 DNA reads TGTGCCAGCAGCTTAGCCGGGGGATCAAGGCATGAGCAGTTCTTC. Translating gives CASSLAGGSRHEQFF.

This rearrangement joins TRBV20-1 to TRBJ2-5, with D perhaps matching TRBD1 (5 bases). The germline gives CDR1 DFQATT, CDR2 SNEGSKA (reference sequence). The CDR3 totals 10 residues. V gave up 7 bases and J gave up 3 bases, with 6 bases separating them. The CDR3 spells CSEGKETQYF. CDR3 nucleotide sequence: TGCAGTGAGGGGAAAGAGACCCAGTACTTC.

This clone was observed a few times. The chain uses TRBV7-3 and TRBJ1-5; D is possibly TRBD1 (5 bases). V was cut by 2 bases and J by 0 bases, with 20 bases left in between. This CDR3 has 19 amino acids. Per germline, CDR1 SGHTA and CDR2 FQGTGA. The CDR3 region has the DNA TGTGCCAGCAGCTTAGGGGCCGTGACTGGGGAAGATAGCAATCAGCCCCAGCATTTT. Encoded protein: CASSLGAVTGEDSNQPQHF.

This chain uses TRBV9 with TRBJ2-7; tentative D call: TRBD1 (5 bases). Trimming removed 3 bases at V and 6 bases at J, with 13 bases between. Germline values: CDR1 SGDLS, CDR2 YYNGEE. The CDR3 has 13 amino acids. The CDR3 is CASSAGRVGEQYF. In DNA form, the CDR3 reads TGTGCCAGCAGCGCGGGCAGGGTGGGCGAGCAGTACTTC.

The rearrangement joins TRBV2 to TRBJ2-5; D is perhaps TRBD1 (5 bases). From germline, CDR1 is SNHLY and CDR2 FYNNEI. V was trimmed by 4 bases and J by 0 bases, leaving 6 bases between them. This CDR3 has 13 amino acids. This CDR3 is CASSADNQETQYF. CDR3 nucleotides: TGTGCCAGCAGTGCGGACAACCAAGAGACCCAGTACTTC.

The chain links TRBV6-5 to TRBJ1-4, with 10 bases identical to TRBD1. The J segment lost 8 bases and the V segment lost 10 bases, leaving 4 bases of the junction unmatched. The CDR3 has 12 amino acids. Germline-derived CDR1 and CDR2 are MNHEY and SVGAGI. The CDR3 is CATGQGFEKLFF. The DNA of the CDR3 is TGTGCCACGGGACAGGGGTTCGAAAAACTGTTTTTT.

The chain employs TRBV27 and TRBJ1-5; the match to TRBD1 covers 11 bases. Trimming took 8 bases from V and 5 from J; bases not matched to a gene: 5. In germline, CDR1 is MNHEY, CDR2 SMNVEV (reference sequence). The CDR3 is 14 residues long. CDR3 bases: TGTGCCAGCCAGGACAGGGGGCGAGATCAGCCCCAGCATTTT. Translation gives CASQDRGRDQPQHF.

This chain links TRBV2 with TRBJ2-3; TRBD2 matches 8 bases. Losses at the gene ends were 3 bases for V and 5 bases for J; bases not matched to a gene: 7. This CDR3 spans 15 amino acids. In germline, CDR1 is SNHLY, CDR2 FYNNEI. Here the CDR3 reads CASSDGRGGLDTQYF. CDR3 nucleotides: TGTGCCAGCAGTGACGGGAGGGGGGGCCTAGATACGCAGTATTTT.

The CDR3, as DNA: TGTGCCAGCACCCAGGGGGACACTGAAGCTTTCTTT. The encoded protein is CASTQGDTEAFF. The chain uses TRBV6-5 and TRBJ1-1; 7 bases agree with TRBD1. The trim removed 7 bases at V and 3 bases at J, leaving 2 bases unmatched. CDR3 length equals 12 residues. CDR1 is MNHEY and CDR2 is SVGAGI in the germline V gene.

The chain joins TRBV10-3 to TRBJ1-1; 7 bases are a match to TRBD1. Trimming removed 8 bases from V and 0 bases from J; junction bases left unmatched: 3. The CDR3 has 13 amino acids. The germline V gene encodes CDR1 ENHRY and CDR2 SYGVKD. The CDR3 loop is CAISGQLNTEAFF. CDR3 nucleotides: TGTGCCATCTCGGGACAGTTGAACACTGAAGCTTTCTTT.

The J gene is TRBJ2-7, the V gene TRBV4-1; 10 bases are a match to TRBD1. The CDR3 consists of 16 residues. Germline CDR1 MGHRA, CDR2 YSYEKL. After removal of 0 bases from V and 0 bases from J, the junction contained 2 bases not matched to a gene. The CDR3 sequence is CASSQDRDRGSYEQYF. CDR3 nucleotides: TGCGCCAGCAGCCAAGATCGGGACAGGGGCTCCTACGAGCAGTACTTC.

Note on this clone: Other nucleotide sequences in the sample specify the same CDR3. The chain couples TRBV7-2 to TRBJ1-2, with 9 bases aligning to TRBD1. The ends lost 6 bases at V and 4 bases at J; junction bases unmatched: 12. From germline, CDR1 is SGHTA and CDR2 FQGNSA. The CDR3 consists of 16 residues. CDR3 sequence (DNA): TGTGCCAGCAGGCTAGAGGGACAGGGAAGGGGCTATGGCTACACCTTC. It translates to CASRLEGQGRGYGYTF.